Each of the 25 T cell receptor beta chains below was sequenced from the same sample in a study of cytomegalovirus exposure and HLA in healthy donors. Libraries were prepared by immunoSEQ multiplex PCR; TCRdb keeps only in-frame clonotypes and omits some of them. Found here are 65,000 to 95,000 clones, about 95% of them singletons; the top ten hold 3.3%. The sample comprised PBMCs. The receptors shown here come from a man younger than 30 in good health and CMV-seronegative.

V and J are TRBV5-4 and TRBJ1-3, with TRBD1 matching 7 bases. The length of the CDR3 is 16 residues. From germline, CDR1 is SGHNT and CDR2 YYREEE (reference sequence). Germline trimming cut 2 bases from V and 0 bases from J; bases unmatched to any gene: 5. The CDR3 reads CASSFRGGISGNTIYF. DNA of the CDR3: TGTGCCAGCAGCTTTCGAGGGGGCATCTCTGGAAACACCATATATTTT.

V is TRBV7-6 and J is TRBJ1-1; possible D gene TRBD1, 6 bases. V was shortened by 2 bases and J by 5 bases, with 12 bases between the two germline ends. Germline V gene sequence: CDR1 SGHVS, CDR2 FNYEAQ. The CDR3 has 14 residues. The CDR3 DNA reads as TGTGCCAGCAGCTTACAGGGGACGTGGACTGAAGCTTTCTTT. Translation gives CASSLQGTWTEAFF.

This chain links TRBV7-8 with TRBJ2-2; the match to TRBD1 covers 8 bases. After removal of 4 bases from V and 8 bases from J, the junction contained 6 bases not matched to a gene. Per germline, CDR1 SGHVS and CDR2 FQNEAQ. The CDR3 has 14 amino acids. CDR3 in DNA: TGTGCCAGCAGCTGGGACAGGCGGAGGGGGGAGCTGTTTTTT. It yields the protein CASSWDRRRGELFF.

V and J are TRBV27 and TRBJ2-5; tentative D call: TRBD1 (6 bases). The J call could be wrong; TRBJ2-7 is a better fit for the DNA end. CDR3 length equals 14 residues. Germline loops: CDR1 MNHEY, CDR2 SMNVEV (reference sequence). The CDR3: CASSLGHRVHEQYF. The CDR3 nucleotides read TGTGCCAGCAGTTTAGGACACAGGGTCCACGAGCAGTACTTC.

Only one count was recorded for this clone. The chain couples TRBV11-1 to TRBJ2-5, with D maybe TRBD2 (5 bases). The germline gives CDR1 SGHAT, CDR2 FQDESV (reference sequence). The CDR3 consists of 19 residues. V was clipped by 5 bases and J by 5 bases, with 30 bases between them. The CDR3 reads CASSPGKVYPPPPEETQYF. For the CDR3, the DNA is TGTGCCAGCAGCCCCGGGAAGGTCTACCCCCCACCGCCAGAGGAGACCCAGTACTTC. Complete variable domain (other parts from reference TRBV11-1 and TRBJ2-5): EAEVAQSPRYKITEKSQAVAFWCDPISGHATLYWYRQILGQGPELLVQFQDESVVDDSQLPKDRFSAERLKGVDSTLKIQPAELGDSAMYLCASSPGKVYPPPPEETQYFGPGTRLLVL.

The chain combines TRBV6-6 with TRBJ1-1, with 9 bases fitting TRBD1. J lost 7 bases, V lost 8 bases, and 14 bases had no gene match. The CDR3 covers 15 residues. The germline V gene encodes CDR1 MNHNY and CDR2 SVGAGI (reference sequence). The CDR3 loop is CASVSSGTGSIEAFF. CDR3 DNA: TGTGCCAGCGTCTCGTCGGGGACAGGGTCAATTGAAGCTTTCTTT.

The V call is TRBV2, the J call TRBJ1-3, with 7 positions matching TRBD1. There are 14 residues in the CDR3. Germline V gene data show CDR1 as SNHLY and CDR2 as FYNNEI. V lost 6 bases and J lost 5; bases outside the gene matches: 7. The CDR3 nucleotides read TGTGCCAGCAGGGAGGGGGCACGGAGAAACACCATATATTTT. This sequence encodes CASREGARRNTIYF.

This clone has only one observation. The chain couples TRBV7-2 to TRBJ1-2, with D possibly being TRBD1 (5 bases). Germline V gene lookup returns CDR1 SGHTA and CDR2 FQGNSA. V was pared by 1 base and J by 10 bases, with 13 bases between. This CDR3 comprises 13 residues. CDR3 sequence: CASSLGGRGSYTF. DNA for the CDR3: TGTGCCAGCAGCTTAGGGGGGAGGGGCTCCTACACCTTC.

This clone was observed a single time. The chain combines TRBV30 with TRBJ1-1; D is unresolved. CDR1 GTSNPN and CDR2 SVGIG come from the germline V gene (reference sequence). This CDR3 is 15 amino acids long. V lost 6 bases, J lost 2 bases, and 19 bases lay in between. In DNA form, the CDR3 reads TGTGCCTGCCTAGACCCGGGAATGGGAAACACTGAAGCTTTCTTT. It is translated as CACLDPGMGNTEAFF.

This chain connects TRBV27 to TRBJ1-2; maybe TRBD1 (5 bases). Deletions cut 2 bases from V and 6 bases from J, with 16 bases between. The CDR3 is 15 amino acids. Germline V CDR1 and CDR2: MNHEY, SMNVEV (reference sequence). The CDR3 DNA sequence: TGTGCCAGCAGTTTAAGGTTCTCAGGGTTGAATGGCTACACCTTC. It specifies CASSLRFSGLNGYTF.

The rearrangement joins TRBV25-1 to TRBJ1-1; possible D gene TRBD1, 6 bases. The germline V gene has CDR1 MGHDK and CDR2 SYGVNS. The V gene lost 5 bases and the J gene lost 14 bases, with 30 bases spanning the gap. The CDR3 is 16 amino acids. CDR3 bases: TGTGCCAGCAGTCCCCCGGATCATACGTTCACAGGGTCATCCTTCTTT. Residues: CASSPPDHTFTGSSFF. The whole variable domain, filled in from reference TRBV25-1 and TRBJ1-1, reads EADIYQTPRYLVIGTGKKITLECSQTMGHDKMYWYQQDPGMELHLIHYSYGVNSTEKGDLSSESTVSRIRTEHFPLTLESARPSHTSQYLCASSPPDHTFTGSSFFGQGTRLTVV.

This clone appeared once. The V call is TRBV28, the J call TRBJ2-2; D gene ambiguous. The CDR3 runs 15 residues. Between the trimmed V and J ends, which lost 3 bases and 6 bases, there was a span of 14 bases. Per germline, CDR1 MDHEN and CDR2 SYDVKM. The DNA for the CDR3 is TGTGCCAGCAGTTTCCCGAGCATGCCTCCCGGGGAGCTGTTTTTT. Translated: CASSFPSMPPGELFF.

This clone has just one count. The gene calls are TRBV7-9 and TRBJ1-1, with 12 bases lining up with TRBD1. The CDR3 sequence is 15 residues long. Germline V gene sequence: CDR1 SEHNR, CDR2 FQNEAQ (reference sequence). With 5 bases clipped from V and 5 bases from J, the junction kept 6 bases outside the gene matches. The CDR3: CASSRDRGPVTEAFF. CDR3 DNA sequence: TGTGCCAGCAGCCGGGACAGGGGGCCGGTAACTGAAGCTTTCTTT.

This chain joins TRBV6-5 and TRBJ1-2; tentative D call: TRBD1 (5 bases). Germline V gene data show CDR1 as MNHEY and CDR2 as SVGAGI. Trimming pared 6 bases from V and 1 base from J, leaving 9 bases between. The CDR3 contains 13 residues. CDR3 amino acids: CASRDRINYGYTF. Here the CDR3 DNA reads TGTGCCAGCAGAGACAGAATTAACTATGGCTACACCTTC.

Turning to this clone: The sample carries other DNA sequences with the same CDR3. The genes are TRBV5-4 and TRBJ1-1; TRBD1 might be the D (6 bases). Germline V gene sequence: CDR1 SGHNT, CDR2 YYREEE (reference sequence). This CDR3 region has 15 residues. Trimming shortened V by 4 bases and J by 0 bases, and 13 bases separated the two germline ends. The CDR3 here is CASSPPQGMNTEAFF. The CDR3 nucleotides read TGTGCCAGCAGCCCGCCCCAGGGGATGAACACTGAAGCTTTCTTT.

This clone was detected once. CDR3 bases: TGTGCCAGCAGTGAACAGGCAGGGGTGGGCACTGAAGCTTTCTTT. Translating it yields CASSEQAGVGTEAFF. The chain links TRBV25-1 to TRBJ1-1; perhaps TRBD1 as D (6 bases). Trimming took 2 bases from V and 4 from J, leaving 14 bases between them. Germline V gene data show CDR1 as MGHDK and CDR2 as SYGVNS. The CDR3 runs 15 residues.

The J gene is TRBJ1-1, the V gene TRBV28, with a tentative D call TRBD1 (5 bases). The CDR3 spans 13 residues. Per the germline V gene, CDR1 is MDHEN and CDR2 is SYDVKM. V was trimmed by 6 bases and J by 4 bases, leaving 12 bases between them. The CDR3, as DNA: TGTGCCAGCAGGGTCGGGACTCCCACTGAAGCTTTCTTT. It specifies CASRVGTPTEAFF.

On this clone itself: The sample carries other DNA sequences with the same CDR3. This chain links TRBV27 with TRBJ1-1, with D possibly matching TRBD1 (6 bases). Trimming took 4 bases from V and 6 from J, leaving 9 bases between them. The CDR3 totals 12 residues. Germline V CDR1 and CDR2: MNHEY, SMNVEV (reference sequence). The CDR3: CASSSTGSEAFF. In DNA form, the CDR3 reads TGTGCCAGCAGTTCAACAGGGTCTGAAGCTTTCTTT.

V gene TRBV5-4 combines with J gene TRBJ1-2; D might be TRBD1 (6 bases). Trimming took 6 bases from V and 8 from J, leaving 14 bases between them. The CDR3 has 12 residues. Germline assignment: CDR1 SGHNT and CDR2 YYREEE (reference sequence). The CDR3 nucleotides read TGTGCCAGCAACCCCAGGGGTGGCGGCTACACCTTC. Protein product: CASNPRGGGYTF.

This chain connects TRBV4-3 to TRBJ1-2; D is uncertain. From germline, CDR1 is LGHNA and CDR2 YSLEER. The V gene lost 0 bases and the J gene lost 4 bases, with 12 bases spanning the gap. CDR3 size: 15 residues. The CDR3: CASSQDLEIFYGYTF. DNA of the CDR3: TGCGCCAGCAGCCAAGATCTGGAGATTTTCTATGGCTACACCTTC.

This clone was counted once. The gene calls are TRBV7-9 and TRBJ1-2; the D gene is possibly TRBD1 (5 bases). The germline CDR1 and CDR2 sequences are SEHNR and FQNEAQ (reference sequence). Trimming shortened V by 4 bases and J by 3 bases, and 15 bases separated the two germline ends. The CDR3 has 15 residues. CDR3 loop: CASSSPGTLDYGYTF. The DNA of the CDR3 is TGTGCCAGCAGCTCTCCTGGGACTCTAGACTATGGCTACACCTTC.

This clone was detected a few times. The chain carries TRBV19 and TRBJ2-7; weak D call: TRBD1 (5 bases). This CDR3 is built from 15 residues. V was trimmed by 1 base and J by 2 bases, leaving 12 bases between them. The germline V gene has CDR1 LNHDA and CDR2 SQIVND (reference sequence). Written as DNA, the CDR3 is TGTGCCAGTAGTATAGTGCCAGGGCAAACCTACGAGCAGTACTTC. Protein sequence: CASSIVPGQTYEQYF.

This CDR3 is CASSQTVNTEAFF. CDR3 coding DNA: TGTGCCAGCAGCCAGACAGTGAACACTGAAGCTTTCTTT. The chain carries TRBV7-2 and TRBJ1-1; tentative D call: TRBD1 (5 bases). V was pared by 5 bases and J by 0 bases, with 7 bases between. The CDR3 length is 13 residues. Germline V lookup: CDR1 SGHTA, CDR2 FQGNSA. The complete variable domain, with remaining parts taken from reference TRBV7-2 and TRBJ1-1, reads GAGVSQSPSNKVTEKGKDVELRCDPISGHTALYWYRQSLGQGLEFLIYFQGNSAPDKSGLPSDRFSAERTGGSVSTLTIQRTQQEDSAVYLCASSQTVNTEAFFGQGTRLTVV.

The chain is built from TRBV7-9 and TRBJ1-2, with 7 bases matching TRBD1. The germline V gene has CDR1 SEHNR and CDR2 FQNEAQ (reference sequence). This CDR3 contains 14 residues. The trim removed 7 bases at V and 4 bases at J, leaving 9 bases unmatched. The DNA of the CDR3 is TGTGCCAGCATCCAAACAGGGGTCTCCTATGGCTACACCTTC. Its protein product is CASIQTGVSYGYTF.

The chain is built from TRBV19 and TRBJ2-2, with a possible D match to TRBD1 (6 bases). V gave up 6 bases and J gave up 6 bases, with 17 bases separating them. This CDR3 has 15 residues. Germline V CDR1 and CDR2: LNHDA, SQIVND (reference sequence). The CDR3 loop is CASSAYRVMAGELFF. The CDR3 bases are TGTGCCAGTAGCGCTTACAGGGTAATGGCCGGGGAGCTGTTTTTT.